This entry concerns a single TCR beta chain. As yet, its antigen is unknown. The source of the sample is a study of blood T cells in healthy people across ages. General observations from the study: TCR beta diversity, measured per million T cells, fell in a roughly linear way with age.

V was clipped by 6 bases and J by 1 base, with 9 bases between them. CDR3 length equals 13 residues. The germline gives CDR1 ENHRY, CDR2 SYGVKD. Sample-barcoded 5' priming and a J-beta primer mix drove a second PCR of 7 to 11 cycles. Unique molecular identifiers of 12 random nucleotides labeled each cDNA. Each sample provided no less than 2.5 million CDR3-containing paired-end reads. TCRdb passed the 5' RACE reads through MiXCR, listing each CDR3 protein once. In the table there are about 720,000 distinct CDR3 sequences, approximately 21% of which are singletons. Material for sequencing was blood. This sequence originates from a man aged 70 or older in good health. This chain uses TRBV10-3 with TRBJ2-5; the D is unclear. CDR3 residues: CAISFDGQETQYF. The DNA of the CDR3 is TGTGCCATCAGCTTTGATGGCCAAGAGACCCAGTACTTC.